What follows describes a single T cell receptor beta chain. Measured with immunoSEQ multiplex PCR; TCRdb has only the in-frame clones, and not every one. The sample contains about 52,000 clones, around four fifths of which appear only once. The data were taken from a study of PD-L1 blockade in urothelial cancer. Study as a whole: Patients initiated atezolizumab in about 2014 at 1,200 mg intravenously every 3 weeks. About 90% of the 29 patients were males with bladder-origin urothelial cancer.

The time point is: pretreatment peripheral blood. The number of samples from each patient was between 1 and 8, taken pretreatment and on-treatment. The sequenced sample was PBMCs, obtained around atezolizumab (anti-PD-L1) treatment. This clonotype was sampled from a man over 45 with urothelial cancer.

The CDR3 region is CASSQDGSSYEQYF. DNA of the CDR3: TGTGCCAGCAGCCAAGATGGGAGCTCCTACGAGCAGTACTTC. The chain carries TRBV4-2 and TRBJ2-7; the D gene is possibly TRBD2 (5 bases). The V gene's germline CDR1 is LGHNA and CDR2 YNFKEQ. Deletions cut 0 bases from V and 0 bases from J, with 6 bases between. The CDR3 spans 14 residues.